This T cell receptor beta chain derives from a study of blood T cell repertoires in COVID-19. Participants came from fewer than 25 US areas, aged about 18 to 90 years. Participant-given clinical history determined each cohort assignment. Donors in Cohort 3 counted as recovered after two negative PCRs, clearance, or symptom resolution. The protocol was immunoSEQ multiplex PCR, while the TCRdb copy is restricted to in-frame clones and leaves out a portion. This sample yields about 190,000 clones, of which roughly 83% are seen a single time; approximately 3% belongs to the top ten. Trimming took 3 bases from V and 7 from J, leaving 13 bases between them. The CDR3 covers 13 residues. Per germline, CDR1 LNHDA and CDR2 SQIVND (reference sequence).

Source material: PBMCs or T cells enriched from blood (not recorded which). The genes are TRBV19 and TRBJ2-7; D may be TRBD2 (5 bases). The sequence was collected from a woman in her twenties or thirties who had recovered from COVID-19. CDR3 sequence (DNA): TGTGCCAGTAGTATTGGACGGACTGGGGAGCAGTACTTC. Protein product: CASSIGRTGEQYF.